This T cell receptor (beta chain) was captured in a study of blood T cell repertoires in COVID-19. Germline lookup yields CDR1 SGHRS and CDR2 YFSETQ. There are 14 residues in the CDR3. J gave up 6 bases and V 4 bases, and 4 bases lay outside the gene matches. TCRdb keeps only in-frame clones here, not all; method: immunoSEQ multiplex PCR. This table has 350,000 to 400,000 clones, around 87% appearing once. The receptor was isolated from a man aged 18 to 29 with active or convalescent COVID-19. This rearrangement joins TRBV5-1 to TRBJ1-5, with TRBD1 identical over 10 bases. The sequenced material came from peripheral blood. The CDR3 reads CASSPGTGVQPQHF. The CDR3 nucleotides read TGCGCCAGCAGCCCAGGGACAGGGGTTCAGCCCCAGCATTTT.